This section outlines one TCR beta chain sequence together with its context. As yet, its antigen is unknown. The data originate from a study of PD-L1 blockade in urothelial cancer. Whole-study context: Bladder-origin urothelial cancer in males covered most of the roughly 29 patients. Study conclusions and caveats: Durable-benefit patients had greater expansion of tumor-associated blood clones at 3 weeks.

Spiking of synthetic TCR analog templates was performed in each PCR. Assay used: immunoSEQ multiplex PCR; TCRdb lists only in-frame clones, some missing. The sample lists 40,000 or so clones, more than 75% occurring once. The junction had 6 bases not matched to a gene; V was cut back by 6 bases and J by 4 bases. Germline V gene data show CDR1 as MNHEY and CDR2 as SMNVEV (reference sequence). The CDR3 spans 14 residues. As for time point: peripheral blood 6 weeks after treatment start. The V gene is TRBV27, the J gene TRBJ2-5, with TRBD2 identical over 9 bases. Sequencing was performed on PBMCs, taken around atezolizumab (anti-PD-L1) treatment. The clonotype was recovered from a man aged 55 to 70 with urothelial cancer. CDR3 sequence: CASRLAGVGETQYF. CDR3 DNA: TGTGCCAGCAGGTTAGCGGGGGTAGGAGAGACCCAGTACTTC.